This T cell receptor (beta chain) was recorded in a study of monozygotic twins with inflammatory bowel disease. This CDR3 region has 15 residues. Unfractionated whole blood yielded total RNA, and T cells were not sorted. Eight cDNA synthesis reactions were run for every sample. Incorporation of UMIs carrying a 6-nucleotide sample barcode was performed by template switching. TCRalpha and TCRbeta cDNA went through two nested PCRs of approximately 16 and 10 cycles. TCRdb reworked the 5' RACE reads into one entry per CDR3 protein, no DNA. The table lists about 440,000 distinct CDR3 sequences, with 2.4% in the top ten.

The chain recombines TRBV12-3 or TRBV12-4 with TRBJ1-6; TCRdb's assignment of TRBD1 cannot be checked, as there is no DNA. This clonotype originated in a human donor with ulcerative colitis or Crohn's disease, or a healthy co-twin of an affected twin (not recorded which). Sequencing was performed on blood. This CDR3 reads CASSSPGQGASPLHF.